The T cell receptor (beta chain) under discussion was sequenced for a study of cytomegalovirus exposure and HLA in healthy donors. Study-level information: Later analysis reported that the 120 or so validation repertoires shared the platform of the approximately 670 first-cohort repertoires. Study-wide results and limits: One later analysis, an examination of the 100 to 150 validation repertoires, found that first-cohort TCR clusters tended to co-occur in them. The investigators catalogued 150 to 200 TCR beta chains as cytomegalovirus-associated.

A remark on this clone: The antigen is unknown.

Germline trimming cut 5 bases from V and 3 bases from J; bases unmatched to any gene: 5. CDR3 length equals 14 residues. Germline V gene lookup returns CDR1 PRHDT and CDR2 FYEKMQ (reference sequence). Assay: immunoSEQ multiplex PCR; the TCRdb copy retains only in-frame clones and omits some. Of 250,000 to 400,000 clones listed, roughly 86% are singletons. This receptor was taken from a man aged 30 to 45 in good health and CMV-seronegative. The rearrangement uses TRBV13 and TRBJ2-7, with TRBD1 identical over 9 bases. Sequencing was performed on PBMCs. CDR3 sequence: CASSPGTGIYEQYF. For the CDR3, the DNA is TGTGCCAGCAGCCCTGGGACAGGGATCTACGAGCAGTACTTC.